The clone carrying this TCR beta chain has just a few counts. Its antigen is currently unknown. Central memory, naive, regulatory and stem cell-like memory CD4+ cells were sorted by CD45RO/CCR7/CD25/CD127/CD95/CD27. This sample stems from a study of beta chain features in type 1 diabetes. At the level of the study: Investigators examined around 110 million sorted cells across all samples. Whole-study findings and limits: A greater similarity of naive, central memory and Treg TCRB repertoires was seen among patients than among healthy donors. Individuals with type 1 diabetes displayed fewer insertions and more deletions at VDJ junctions.

Every isolated RNA sample was fully reverse transcribed, so sequencing captured expressed TCRB transcripts. Data came from immunoSEQ multiplex PCR; TCRdb stores just in-frame clones and leaves some out. The repertoire has approximately 380,000 clones, roughly 16% of them found once; the top ten carry roughly 0.017%. CDR3 length equals 13 residues. V shed 5 bases, J shed 4 bases, and the junction held 3 bases outside the gene matches. CDR1 is SEHNR and CDR2 is FQNEAQ in the germline V gene (reference sequence). Sequenced input: naive CD4+ T cells from blood. This receptor was identified in a woman under 30 in good health. The V and J genes are TRBV7-9 and TRBJ2-5, with 8 bases aligning to TRBD1. The CDR3 nucleotides are TGTGCCAGCAGCCGGACAGGGCTAGAGACCCAGTACTTC. It specifies CASSRTGLETQYF. Full variable domain (rest looked up from reference TRBV7-9 and TRBJ2-5): DTGVSQNPRHKITKRGQNVTFRCDPISEHNRLYWYRQTLGQGPEFLTYFQNEAQLEKSRLLSDRFSAERPKGSFSTLEIQRTEQGDSAMYLCASSRTGLETQYFGPGTRLLVL.